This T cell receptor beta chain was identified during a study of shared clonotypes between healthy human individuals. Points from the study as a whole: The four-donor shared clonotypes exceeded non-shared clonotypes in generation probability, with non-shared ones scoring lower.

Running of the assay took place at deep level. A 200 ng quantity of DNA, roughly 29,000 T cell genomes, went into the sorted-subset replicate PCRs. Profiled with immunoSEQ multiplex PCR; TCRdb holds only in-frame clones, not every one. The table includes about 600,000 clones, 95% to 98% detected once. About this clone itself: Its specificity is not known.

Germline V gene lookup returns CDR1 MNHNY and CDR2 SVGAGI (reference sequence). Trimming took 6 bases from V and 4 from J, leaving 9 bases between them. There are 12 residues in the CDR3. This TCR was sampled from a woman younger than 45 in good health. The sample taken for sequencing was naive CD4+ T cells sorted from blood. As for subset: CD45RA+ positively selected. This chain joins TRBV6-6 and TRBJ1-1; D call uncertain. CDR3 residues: CASSNTATEAFF. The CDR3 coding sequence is TGTGCCAGCAGCAATACCGCCACTGAAGCTTTCTTT.